These 11 T cell receptor beta chains were sequenced from one sample in a study of T-cell memory formation after mild COVID-19. TCRdb redid the calling of the 5' RACE reads with MiXCR, one entry per CDR3 protein. Of under 450,000 distinct CDR3 sequences listed, 20% are singletons. The specimen sequenced was PBMCs or a T cell subset sorted from them (not recorded which). Receptors originate from a man aged 18 to 29 who had mild COVID-19 (a few samples of this study predate the infection). Cell type and time point are not known.

This clonotype turned up a few times. The J gene is TRBJ2-1, the V gene TRBV3-1; TRBD2 matches at 15 bases. The CDR3 has 15 amino acids. Germline CDR1 LGHDT, CDR2 YNNKEL (reference sequence). With 5 bases clipped from V and 11 bases from J, the junction kept 7 bases outside the gene matches. The CDR3 DNA reads as TGTGCCAGCAGCGCGGGACTAGCGGGGGGAAACAAGCAGTTCTTC. As protein: CASSAGLAGGNKQFF.

This clonotype showed up just a few times. The chain uses TRBV5-1 and TRBJ2-3; 8 positions match TRBD1. Looked up from germline, CDR1 is SGHRS and CDR2 is YFSETQ. Trimming cost V 7 bases and J 0 bases; bases outside gene matches: 4. CDR3 length: 14 residues. The CDR3 sequence is CASRQGSSTDTQYF. The CDR3 DNA follows: TGCGCCAGCCGACAGGGGTCTAGCACAGATACGCAGTATTTT.

In its sample, this clonotype was seen a few times. The chain links TRBV21-1 to TRBJ2-2; the D call of TRBD1 is as the table states it, not checked on the DNA. TRBV21-1 is a documented pseudogene. The CDR3 consists of 14 residues. The CDR3 loop reads CASSMGPMAGELFF. The CDR3 DNA sequence: TGTGCCAGCAGCATGGGGCCGATGGCCGGGGAGCTGTTTTTT.

The chain carries TRBV7-9 and TRBJ1-1; 9 positions agree with TRBD1. The CDR3 runs to 12 residues. V was clipped by 1 base and J by 12 bases; unmatched bases: 3. Germline V lookup: CDR1 SEHNR, CDR2 FQNEAQ (reference sequence). This chain's CDR3 is CASSLGTGVTFF. The CDR3 DNA sequence: TGTGCCAGCAGCTTAGGGACAGGGGTGACTTTCTTT.

This sequence joins TRBV12-3 or TRBV12-4 and TRBJ2-1; D might be TRBD1 (5 bases). This CDR3 contains 13 residues. The V end lost 1 base, the J end lost 5 bases, and 6 bases lay between the germline ends. The CDR3 spells CASSLVGHNEQFF. The CDR3 DNA reads TGTGCCAGCAGTTTAGTGGGGCACAATGAGCAGTTCTTC.

This clonotype was recorded a few times. The rearrangement uses TRBV20-1 and TRBJ1-1, with D unclear. Trimming left V 7 bases short and J 0 bases short, with 12 bases between. Germline V CDR1 and CDR2: DFQATT, SNEGSKA (reference sequence). CDR3 length equals 13 residues. In DNA form, the CDR3 reads TGCAGTGTCGCCCCGGTTCTGAACACTGAAGCTTTCTTT. Protein product: CSVAPVLNTEAFF.

This clonotype has just a few counts. The chain combines TRBV7-8 with TRBJ2-3; 8 positions match TRBD2. The J segment lost 4 bases and the V segment lost 4 bases, leaving 10 bases of the junction unmatched. The germline CDR1 and CDR2 sequences are SGHVS and FQNEAQ. This CDR3 spans 16 amino acids. The CDR3 sequence: CASSSNSGAGADTQYF. In nucleotides, the CDR3 is TGTGCCAGCAGCTCAAATAGCGGGGCCGGGGCAGATACGCAGTATTTT.

Many counts were recorded for this clonotype. The rearrangement joins TRBV7-2 to TRBJ2-7; either TRBD1 or TRBD2 may supply D (5 bases each). This CDR3 spans 14 amino acids. V was trimmed by 5 bases and J by 6 bases, leaving 17 bases between them. Germline V gene lookup returns CDR1 SGHTA and CDR2 FQGNSA. The CDR3 region has the DNA TGTGCCAGCAGCCCTACCAACATGGGGGTCGAGCAGTACTTC. It codes for CASSPTNMGVEQYF.

The gene calls are TRBV4-2 and TRBJ1-2; a possible D gene is TRBD1 (6 bases). The ends were cut back, 4 bases at V and 2 bases at J, with 11 bases in the middle. CDR1 is LGHNA and CDR2 is YNFKEQ in the germline V gene. The CDR3 loop spans 14 amino acids. CDR3 DNA: TGTGCCAGCAGCCGTCGGACAGAAAACTATGGCTACACCTTC. It specifies CASSRRTENYGYTF.

This rearrangement joins TRBV6-5 to TRBJ2-3; the D is unclear. CDR1 is MNHEY, CDR2 SVGAGI, per germline. The CDR3 covers 13 residues. Trimming pared 6 bases from V and 4 bases from J, leaving 11 bases between. CDR3 nucleotide sequence: TGTGCCAGCAGCCACACGCCACCAGATACGCAGTATTTT. This sequence encodes CASSHTPPDTQYF.

This clonotype is medium-sized (0.01 to 0.1%) within its sample. The chain is built from TRBV20-1 and TRBJ2-1; TRBD2 matches 11 bases. Germline V gives CDR1 DFQATT, CDR2 SNEGSKA (reference sequence). V lost 5 bases and J lost 8; bases outside the gene matches: 11. This CDR3 is 15 amino acids long. This chain's CDR3 is CSALLAGGLSHEQFF. CDR3 DNA: TGCAGTGCTCTCCTAGCGGGGGGACTAAGTCATGAGCAGTTCTTC.